The next 6 T cell receptor beta chains were all read from a single sample in a study of brain T cells in children with intractable seizures. Profiling relied on immunoSEQ multiplex PCR, and the TCRdb table lists in-frame clones only, not all of them. The sample records around 70,000 clones, just over 90% being singletons. The material sequenced was peripheral blood, taken at surgery. The receptor source for this set is a boy younger than two with tuberous sclerosis and intractable seizures.

This clone was detected only once. DNA for the CDR3: TGCAGTGCTAGTTCCAGGTCTAGTCGCTATGGCTACACCTTC. Translated: CSASSRSSRYGYTF. The chain recombines TRBV20-1 with TRBJ1-2, with no clear D. Deletions cut 3 bases from V and 4 bases from J, with 15 bases between. Germline CDR1 is DFQATT and CDR2 is SNEGSKA (reference sequence). There are 14 residues in the CDR3.

CDR3 residues: CATSRDLLTGLRSGANVLTF. The CDR3 DNA sequence: TGTGCCACCAGCAGAGACCTACTGACAGGGCTCAGGTCTGGGGCCAACGTCCTGACTTTC. The rearrangement joins TRBV15 to TRBJ2-6; TRBD1 matches at 7 bases. The CDR3 consists of 20 residues. The V gene's germline CDR1 is LNHNV and CDR2 YYDKDF (reference sequence). The V gene end was trimmed by 0 bases and the J gene end by 1 base; junction bases not matched to a gene: 12.

The J gene is TRBJ1-6, the V gene TRBV7-9; D is perhaps TRBD1 (6 bases). The length of the CDR3 is 16 residues. Germline V gene data show CDR1 as SEHNR and CDR2 as FQNEAQ (reference sequence). V shed 5 bases and J shed 8 bases, with 19 bases lying between them. CDR3 loop: CASSPRSTGLDSPLHF. The CDR3, as DNA: TGTGCCAGCAGCCCCCGCTCTACAGGGCTTGATTCACCCCTCCACTTT.

The chain has TRBV5-1 and TRBJ2-3; TRBD1 agrees at 8 bases. V trimming: 0 bases; J trimming: 3 bases; junction bases outside the gene matches: 12. Looked up from germline, CDR1 is SGHRS and CDR2 is YFSETQ. CDR3 size: 18 residues. In nucleotides, the CDR3 is TGCGCCAGCAGCTTGGCCCTCCGGACAGGGAGGACGACAGATACGCAGTATTTT. This sequence encodes CASSLALRTGRTTDTQYF.

In its sample, this clone was seen once. The J gene is TRBJ2-3, the V gene TRBV7-9; the match to TRBD2 covers 10 bases. The CDR3 contains 19 residues. Looked up from germline, CDR1 is SEHNR and CDR2 is FQNEAQ (reference sequence). Trimming at V came to 5 bases and at J to 5 bases, leaving 19 bases not matched to a gene. The CDR3: CASSPKGANEREGQDTQYF. The CDR3, as DNA: TGTGCCAGCAGCCCGAAGGGGGCCAATGAGCGGGAGGGCCAAGATACGCAGTATTTT.

This rearrangement joins TRBV30 to TRBJ2-7; tentatively, D is TRBD1 (6 bases). In germline, CDR1 is GTSNPN, CDR2 SVGIG (reference sequence). V lost 2 bases, J lost 2 bases, and 13 bases lay in between. CDR3 length: 14 residues. The chain's CDR3 is CAWSRPRDTYEQYF. The CDR3 coding sequence is TGTGCCTGGAGTCGACCCCGGGACACCTACGAGCAGTACTTC.